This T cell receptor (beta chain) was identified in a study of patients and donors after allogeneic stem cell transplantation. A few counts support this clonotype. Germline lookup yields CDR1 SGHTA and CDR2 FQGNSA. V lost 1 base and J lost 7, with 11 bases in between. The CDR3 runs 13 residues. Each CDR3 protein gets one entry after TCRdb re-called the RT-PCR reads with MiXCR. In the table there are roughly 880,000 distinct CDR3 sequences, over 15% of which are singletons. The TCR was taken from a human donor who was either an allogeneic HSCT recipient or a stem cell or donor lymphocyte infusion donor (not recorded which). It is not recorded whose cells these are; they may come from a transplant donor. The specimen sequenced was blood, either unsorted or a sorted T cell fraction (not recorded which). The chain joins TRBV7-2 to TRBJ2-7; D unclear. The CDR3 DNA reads TGTGCCAGCAGCTTAGATCCGGCGTTTGAGCAGTACTTC. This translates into CASSLDPAFEQYF.